This T cell receptor (beta chain) came from a study of blood T cell repertoires in COVID-19. Germline V gene data show CDR1 as SGHRS and CDR2 as YFSETQ. The CDR3 consists of 13 residues. V dropped 1 base and J dropped 5 bases, with 6 bases sitting between them. This clone was seen a handful of times. Profiled with immunoSEQ multiplex PCR; TCRdb holds only in-frame clones, not every one. Of about 89,000 clones detected, 72% appear once; the ten largest clones hold 14%. The sample comprised peripheral blood. This receptor was taken from a woman over 75 with acute or convalescent COVID-19. This chain joins TRBV5-1 and TRBJ2-2, with unresolved D. The CDR3 sequence: CASSLLRTGELFF. CDR3 nucleotide sequence: TGCGCCAGCAGCTTGCTTAGAACCGGGGAGCTGTTTTTT. The whole variable domain, remainder taken from reference TRBV5-1 and TRBJ2-2, is KAGVTQTPRYLIKTRGQQVTLSCSPISGHRSVSWYQQTPGQGLQFLFEYFSETQRNKGNFPGRFSGRQFSNSRSEMNVSTLELGDSALYLCASSLLRTGELFFGEGSRLTVL.